This TCR beta chain was recorded in a study of T-cell memory formation after mild COVID-19. Study conclusions and caveats: A balance of CD4 and CD8 characterized clones contracting day 15 to 85, whereas later expanders leaned CD4+.

The sample holds a few counts of this clonotype. Its antigen is unknown. The germline V gene encodes CDR1 MNHEY and CDR2 SVGAGI. V was pared by 4 bases and J by 7 bases, with 17 bases between. The CDR3 contains 15 residues. TCRdb reprocessed the 5' RACE reads via MiXCR and lists one record per CDR3 protein. The sample shows roughly 180,000 distinct CDR3 sequences, approximately 17% of them seen only once. The chain has TRBV6-5 and TRBJ2-1, with D possibly matching TRBD1 (7 bases). This receptor was taken from a man aged 18 to 29 who had mild COVID-19 (a few samples of this study predate the infection). Cell type and time point are not known. Sequenced sample: PBMCs or a T cell subset sorted from them (not recorded which). The CDR3 DNA reads as TGTGCCAGCAGTTCCCCGTGGCAGGGGGGAAATGAGCAGTTCTTC. Translation: CASSSPWQGGNEQFF.